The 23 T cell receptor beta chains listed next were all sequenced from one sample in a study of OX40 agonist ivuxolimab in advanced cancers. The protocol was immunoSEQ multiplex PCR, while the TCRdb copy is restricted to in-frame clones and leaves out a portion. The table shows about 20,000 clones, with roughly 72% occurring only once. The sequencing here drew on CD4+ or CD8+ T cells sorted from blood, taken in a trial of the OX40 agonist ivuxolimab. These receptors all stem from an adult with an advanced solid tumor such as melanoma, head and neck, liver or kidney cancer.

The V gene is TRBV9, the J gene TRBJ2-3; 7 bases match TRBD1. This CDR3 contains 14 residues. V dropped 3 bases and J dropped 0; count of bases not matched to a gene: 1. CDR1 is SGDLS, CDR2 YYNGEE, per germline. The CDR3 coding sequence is TGTGCCAGCAGCGGGGACAGCAGCACAGATACGCAGTATTTT. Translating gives CASSGDSSTDTQYF. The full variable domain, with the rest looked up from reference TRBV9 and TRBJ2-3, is DSGVTQTPKHLITATGQRVTLRCSPRSGDLSVYWYQQSLDQGLQFLIQYYNGEERAKGNILERFSAQQFPDLHSELNLSSLELGDSALYFCASSGDSSTDTQYFGPGTRLTVL.

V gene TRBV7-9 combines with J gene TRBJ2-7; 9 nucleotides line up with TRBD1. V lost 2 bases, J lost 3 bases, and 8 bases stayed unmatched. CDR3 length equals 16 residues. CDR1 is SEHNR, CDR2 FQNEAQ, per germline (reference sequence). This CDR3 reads CASSLNPTGGNYEQYF. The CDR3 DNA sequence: TGTGCCAGCAGCTTAAATCCGACAGGGGGAAACTACGAGCAGTACTTC. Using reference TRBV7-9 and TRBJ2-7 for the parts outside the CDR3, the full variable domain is DTGVSQNPRHKITKRGQNVTFRCDPISEHNRLYWYRQTLGQGPEFLTYFQNEAQLEKSRLLSDRFSAERPKGSFSTLEIQRTEQGDSAMYLCASSLNPTGGNYEQYFGPGTRLTVT.

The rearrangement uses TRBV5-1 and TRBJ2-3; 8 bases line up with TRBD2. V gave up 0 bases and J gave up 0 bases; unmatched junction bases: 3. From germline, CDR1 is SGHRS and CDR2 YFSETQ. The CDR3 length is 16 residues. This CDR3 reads CASSLATSESTDTQYF. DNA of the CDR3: TGCGCCAGCAGCTTGGCGACTAGCGAGAGCACAGATACGCAGTATTTT. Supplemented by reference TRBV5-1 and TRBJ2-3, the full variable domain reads KAGVTQTPRYLIKTRGQQVTLSCSPISGHRSVSWYQQTPGQGLQFLFEYFSETQRNKGNFPGRFSGRQFSNSRSEMNVSTLELGDSALYLCASSLATSESTDTQYFGPGTRLTVL.

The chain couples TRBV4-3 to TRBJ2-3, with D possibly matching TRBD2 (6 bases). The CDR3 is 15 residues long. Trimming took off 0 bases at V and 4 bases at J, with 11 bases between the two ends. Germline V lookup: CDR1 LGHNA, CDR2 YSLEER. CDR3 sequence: CASSQDAGIADTQYF. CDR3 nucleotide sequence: TGCGCCAGCAGCCAAGACGCGGGGATCGCAGATACGCAGTATTTT.

CDR3 sequence (DNA): TGTGCCAGCAGTTCTAACACCTACGAGCAGTACTTC. This sequence encodes CASSSNTYEQYF. The chain has TRBV28 and TRBJ2-7; D gene uncertain. The V end lost 4 bases, the J end lost 2 bases, and 6 bases lay between the germline ends. Germline V gene data show CDR1 as MDHEN and CDR2 as SYDVKM. The CDR3 contains 12 residues. The whole variable domain, filled in from reference TRBV28 and TRBJ2-7, reads DVKVTQSSRYLVKRTGEKVFLECVQDMDHENMFWYRQDPGLGLRLIYFSYDVKMKEKGDIPEGYSVSREKKERFSLILESASTNQTSMYLCASSSNTYEQYFGPGTRLTVT.

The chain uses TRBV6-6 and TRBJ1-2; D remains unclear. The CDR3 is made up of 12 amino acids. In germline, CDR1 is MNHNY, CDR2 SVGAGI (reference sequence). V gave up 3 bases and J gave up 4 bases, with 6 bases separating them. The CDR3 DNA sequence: TGTGCCAGCAGTTATACTGCCTATGGCTACACCTTC. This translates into CASSYTAYGYTF.

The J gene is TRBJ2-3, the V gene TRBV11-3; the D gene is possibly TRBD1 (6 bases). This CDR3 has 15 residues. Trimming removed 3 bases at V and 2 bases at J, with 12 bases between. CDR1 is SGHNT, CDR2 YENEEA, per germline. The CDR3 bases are TGTGCCAGCAGCTTCACAGGGCAGAACACAGATACGCAGTATTTT. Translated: CASSFTGQNTDTQYF.

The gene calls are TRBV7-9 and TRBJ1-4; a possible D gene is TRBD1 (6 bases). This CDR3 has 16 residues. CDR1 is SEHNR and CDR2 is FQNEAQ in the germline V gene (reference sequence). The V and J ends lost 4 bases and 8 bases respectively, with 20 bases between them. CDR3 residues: CASSSGVTGSGEKLFF. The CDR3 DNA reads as TGTGCCAGCAGCTCAGGGGTCACAGGGTCGGGGGAAAAACTGTTTTTT.

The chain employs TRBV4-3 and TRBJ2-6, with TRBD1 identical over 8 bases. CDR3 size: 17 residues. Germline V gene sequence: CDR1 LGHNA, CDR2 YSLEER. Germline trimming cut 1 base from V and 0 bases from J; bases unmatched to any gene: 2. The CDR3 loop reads CASSQGTGLSGANVLTF. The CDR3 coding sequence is TGCGCCAGCAGCCAAGGGACAGGGCTCTCTGGGGCCAACGTCCTGACTTTC.

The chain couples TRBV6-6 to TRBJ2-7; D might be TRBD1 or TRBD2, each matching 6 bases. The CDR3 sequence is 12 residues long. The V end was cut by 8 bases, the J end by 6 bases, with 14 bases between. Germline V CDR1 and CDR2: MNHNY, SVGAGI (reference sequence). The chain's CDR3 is CASGLQGGEQYF. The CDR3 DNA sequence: TGTGCCAGCGGCTTACAGGGAGGCGAGCAGTACTTC.

The CDR3 sequence is CASSSPRLAGGRTFYEQYF. The CDR3 coding sequence is TGTGCCAGCAGTTCCCCCCGGCTAGCGGGGGGCCGGACTTTTTACGAGCAGTACTTC. The chain has TRBV28 and TRBJ2-5; 11 positions agree with TRBD2. Near its end, the DNA agrees better with TRBJ2-7, so the J call may be wrong. The CDR3 length is 19 residues. Germline V gene sequence: CDR1 MDHEN, CDR2 SYDVKM.

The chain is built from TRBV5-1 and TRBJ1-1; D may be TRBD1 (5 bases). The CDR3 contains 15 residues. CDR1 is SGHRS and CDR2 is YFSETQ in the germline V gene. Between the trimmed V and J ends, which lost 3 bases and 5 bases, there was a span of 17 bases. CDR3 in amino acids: CASSSRQGTETEAFF. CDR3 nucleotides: TGCGCCAGCAGCTCTCGTCAGGGTACGGAAACTGAAGCTTTCTTT.

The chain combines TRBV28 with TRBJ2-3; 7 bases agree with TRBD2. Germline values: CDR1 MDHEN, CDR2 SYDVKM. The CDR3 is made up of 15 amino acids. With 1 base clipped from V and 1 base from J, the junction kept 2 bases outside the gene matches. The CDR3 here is CASSLFAGGTDTQYF. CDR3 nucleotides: TGTGCCAGCAGTTTATTCGCGGGGGGCACAGATACGCAGTATTTT.

Here the CDR3 reads CSVPSGGANEQYF. DNA of the CDR3: TGCAGCGTTCCTAGCGGGGGGGCGAACGAGCAGTACTTC. The chain recombines TRBV29-1 with TRBJ2-7; the match to TRBD2 covers 12 bases. The V gene's germline CDR1 is SQVTM and CDR2 ANQGSEA. With 5 bases clipped from V and 5 bases from J, the junction kept 4 bases outside the gene matches. This CDR3 has 13 residues.

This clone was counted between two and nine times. In DNA, the CDR3 is TGTGCCAGCAGCCGGAGGGGGGTTAGGAATGAGCAGTTCTTC. As protein: CASSRRGVRNEQFF. This chain uses TRBV5-8 with TRBJ2-1, with D perhaps given as TRBD1 or TRBD2 (6 bases each). The CDR3 consists of 14 residues. V shed 4 bases and J shed 7 bases, with 15 bases lying between them. Germline assignment: CDR1 SGHTS and CDR2 YDEGEE.

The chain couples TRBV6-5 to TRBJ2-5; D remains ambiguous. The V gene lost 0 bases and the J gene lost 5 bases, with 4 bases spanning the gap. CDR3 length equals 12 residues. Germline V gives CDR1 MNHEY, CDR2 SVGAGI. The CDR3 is CASSYSGETQYF. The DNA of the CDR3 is TGTGCCAGCAGTTACTCAGGGGAGACCCAGTACTTC.

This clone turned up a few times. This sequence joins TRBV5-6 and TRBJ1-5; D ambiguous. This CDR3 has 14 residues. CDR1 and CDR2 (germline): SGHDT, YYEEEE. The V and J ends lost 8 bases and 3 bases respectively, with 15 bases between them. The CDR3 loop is CASHRRYLNQPQHF. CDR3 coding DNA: TGTGCCAGTCATCGACGCTATCTCAATCAGCCCCAGCATTTT.

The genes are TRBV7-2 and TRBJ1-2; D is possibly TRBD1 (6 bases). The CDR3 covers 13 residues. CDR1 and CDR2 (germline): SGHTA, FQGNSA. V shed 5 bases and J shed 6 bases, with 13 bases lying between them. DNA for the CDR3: TGTGCCAGCAGCCACCAGGGGAGGGATGGCTACACCTTC. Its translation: CASSHQGRDGYTF.

As DNA, the CDR3 is TGTGCCAGTAGTACCGGGACTCTCCTAGGGTACGAGCAGTACTTC. Translating gives CASSTGTLLGYEQYF. V is TRBV19 and J is TRBJ2-7, with D possibly matching TRBD2 (6 bases). V lost 4 bases, J lost 4 bases, and 17 bases lay in between. The CDR3 length is 15 residues. Germline CDR1 and CDR2: LNHDA and SQIVND (reference sequence).

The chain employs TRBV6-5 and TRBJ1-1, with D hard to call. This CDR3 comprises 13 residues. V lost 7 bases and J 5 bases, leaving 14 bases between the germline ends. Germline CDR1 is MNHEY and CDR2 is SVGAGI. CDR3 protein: CASKVGRWTEAFF. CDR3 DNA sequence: TGTGCCAGCAAAGTTGGGAGGTGGACTGAAGCTTTCTTT.

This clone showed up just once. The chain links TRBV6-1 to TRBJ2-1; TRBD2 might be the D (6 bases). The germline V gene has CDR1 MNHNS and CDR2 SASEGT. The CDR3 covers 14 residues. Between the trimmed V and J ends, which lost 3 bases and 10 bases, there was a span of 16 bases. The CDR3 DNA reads TGTGCCAGCAGTGAGATCCGTTCGGCGGGGGAGCAGTTCTTC. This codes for CASSEIRSAGEQFF.

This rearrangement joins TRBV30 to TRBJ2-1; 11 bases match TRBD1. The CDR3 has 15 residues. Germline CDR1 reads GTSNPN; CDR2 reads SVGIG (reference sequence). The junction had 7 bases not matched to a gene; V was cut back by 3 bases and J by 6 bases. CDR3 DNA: TGTGCCTGGAGGGGGACAGGGGGATTGGGCAATGAGCAGTTCTTC. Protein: CAWRGTGGLGNEQFF.

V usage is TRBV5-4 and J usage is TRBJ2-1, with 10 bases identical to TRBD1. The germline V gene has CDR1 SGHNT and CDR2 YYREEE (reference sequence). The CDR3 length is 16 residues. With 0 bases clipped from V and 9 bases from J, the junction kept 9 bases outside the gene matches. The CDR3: CASSLGRQGAQAEQFF. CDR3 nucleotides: TGTGCCAGCAGCTTGGGACGACAGGGGGCGCAAGCTGAGCAGTTCTTC.